This TCR beta chain originates from a study of T-cell reconstitution after alpha-beta-depleted transplantation in children. This clonotype was counted only a few times. Library preparation (for TCRbeta) was performed with unique molecular identifiers. TCRdb independently ran MiXCR on the PCR reads; one entry per CDR3 protein. The sample lists hundreds of thousands of distinct CDR3 sequences, about 30% occurring once. The V end was cut by 5 bases, the J end by 0 bases, with 7 bases between. Per the germline V gene, CDR1 is DFQATT and CDR2 is SNEGSKA (reference sequence). There are 12 residues in the CDR3.

The sample here was PBMCs from the stem cell graft donor, taken from the stem cell graft. This receptor was taken from a human donor who donated a stem cell graft to a child with aplastic anemia. This sequence joins TRBV20-1 and TRBJ1-1; D not certain. The CDR3 nucleotides are TGCAGTGCTCTAAGTATGAACACTGAAGCTTTCTTT. Its protein is CSALSMNTEAFF.